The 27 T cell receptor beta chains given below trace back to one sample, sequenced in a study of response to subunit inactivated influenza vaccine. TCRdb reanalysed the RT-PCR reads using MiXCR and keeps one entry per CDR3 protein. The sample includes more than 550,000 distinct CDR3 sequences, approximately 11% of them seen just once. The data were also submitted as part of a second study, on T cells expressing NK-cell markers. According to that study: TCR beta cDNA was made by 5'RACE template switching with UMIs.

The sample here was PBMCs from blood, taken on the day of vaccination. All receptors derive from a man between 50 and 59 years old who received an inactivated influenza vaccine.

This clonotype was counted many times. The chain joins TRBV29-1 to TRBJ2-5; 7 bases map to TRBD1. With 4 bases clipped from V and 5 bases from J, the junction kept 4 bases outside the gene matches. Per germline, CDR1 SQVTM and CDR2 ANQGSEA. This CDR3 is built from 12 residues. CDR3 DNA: TGCAGCGTTGGACAGGGCAGTGAGACCCAGTACTTC. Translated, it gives CSVGQGSETQYF.

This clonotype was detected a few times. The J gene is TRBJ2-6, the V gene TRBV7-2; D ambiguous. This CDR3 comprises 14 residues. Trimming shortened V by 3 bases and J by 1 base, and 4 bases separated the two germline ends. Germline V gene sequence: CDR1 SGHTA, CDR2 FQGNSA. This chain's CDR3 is CASSFWSGANVLTF. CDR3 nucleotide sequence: TGTGCCAGCAGCTTCTGGTCTGGGGCCAACGTCCTGACTTTC.

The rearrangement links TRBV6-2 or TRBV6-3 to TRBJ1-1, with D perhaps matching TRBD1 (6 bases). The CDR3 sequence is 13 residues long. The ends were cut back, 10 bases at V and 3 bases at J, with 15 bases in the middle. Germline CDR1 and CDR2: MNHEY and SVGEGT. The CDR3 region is CATRWGADTEAFF. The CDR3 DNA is TGTGCCACGCGGTGGGGGGCGGACACTGAAGCTTTCTTT.

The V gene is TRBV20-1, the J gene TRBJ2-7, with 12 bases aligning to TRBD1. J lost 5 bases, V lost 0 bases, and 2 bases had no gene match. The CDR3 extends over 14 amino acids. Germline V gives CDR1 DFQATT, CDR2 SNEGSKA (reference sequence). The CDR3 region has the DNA TGCAGTGCTAGAGACGGGACAGGGGGCGACGAGCAGTACTTC. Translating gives CSARDGTGGDEQYF.

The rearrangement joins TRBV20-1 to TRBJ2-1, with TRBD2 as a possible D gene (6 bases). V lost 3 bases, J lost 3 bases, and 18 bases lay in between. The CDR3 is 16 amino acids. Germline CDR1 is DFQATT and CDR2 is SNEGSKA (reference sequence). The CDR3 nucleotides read TGCAGTGCTAGCCTCGCGGGGCTAGCAGTCTACAATGAGCAGTTCTTC. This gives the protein CSASLAGLAVYNEQFF.

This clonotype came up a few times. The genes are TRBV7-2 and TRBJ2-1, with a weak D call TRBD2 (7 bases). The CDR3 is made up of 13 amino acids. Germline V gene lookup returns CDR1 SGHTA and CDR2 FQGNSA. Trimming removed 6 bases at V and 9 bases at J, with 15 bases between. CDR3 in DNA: TGTGCCAGCAGAGGAGGGGGGGCCGCTGAGCAGTTCTTC. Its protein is CASRGGGAAEQFF.

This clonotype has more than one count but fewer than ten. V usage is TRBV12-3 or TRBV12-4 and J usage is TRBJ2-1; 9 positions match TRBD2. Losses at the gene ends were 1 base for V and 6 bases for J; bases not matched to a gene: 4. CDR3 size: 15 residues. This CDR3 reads CASSLVGRGGNEQFF. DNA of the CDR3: TGTGCCAGCAGTTTAGTAGGGCGGGGGGGCAATGAGCAGTTCTTC.

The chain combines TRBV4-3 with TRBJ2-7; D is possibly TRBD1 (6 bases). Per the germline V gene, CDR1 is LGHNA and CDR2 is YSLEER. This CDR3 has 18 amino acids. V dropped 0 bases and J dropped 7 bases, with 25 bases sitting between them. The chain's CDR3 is CASSQDVAGASSLREQYF. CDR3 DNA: TGCGCCAGCAGCCAAGATGTGGCAGGGGCCAGTTCTTTGAGGGAGCAGTACTTC.

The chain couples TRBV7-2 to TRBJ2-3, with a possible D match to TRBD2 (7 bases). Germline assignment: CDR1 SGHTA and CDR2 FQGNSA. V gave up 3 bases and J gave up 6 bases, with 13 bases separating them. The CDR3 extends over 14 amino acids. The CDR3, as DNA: TGTGCCAGCAGCTTGGGGGGGGCCGACGATACGCAGTATTTT. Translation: CASSLGGADDTQYF. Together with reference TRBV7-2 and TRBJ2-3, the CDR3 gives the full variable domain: GAGVSQSPSNKVTEKGKDVELRCDPISGHTALYWYRQSLGQGLEFLIYFQGNSAPDKSGLPSDRFSAERTGGSVSTLTIQRTQQEDSAVYLCASSLGGADDTQYFGPGTRLTVL.

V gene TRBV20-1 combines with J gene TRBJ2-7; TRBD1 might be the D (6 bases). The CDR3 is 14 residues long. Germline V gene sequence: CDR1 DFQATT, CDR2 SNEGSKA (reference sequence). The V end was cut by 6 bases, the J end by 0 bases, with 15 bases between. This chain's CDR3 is CSAKDRRNSYEQYF. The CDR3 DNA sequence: TGCAGTGCCAAAGACAGGCGGAACTCCTACGAGCAGTACTTC.

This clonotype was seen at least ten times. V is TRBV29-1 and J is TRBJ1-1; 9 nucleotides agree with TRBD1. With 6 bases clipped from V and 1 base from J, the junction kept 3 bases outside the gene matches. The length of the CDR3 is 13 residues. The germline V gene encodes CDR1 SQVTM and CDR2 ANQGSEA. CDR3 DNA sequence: TGCAGCGTCATGGGACAGGGGAACACTGAAGCTTTCTTT. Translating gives CSVMGQGNTEAFF.

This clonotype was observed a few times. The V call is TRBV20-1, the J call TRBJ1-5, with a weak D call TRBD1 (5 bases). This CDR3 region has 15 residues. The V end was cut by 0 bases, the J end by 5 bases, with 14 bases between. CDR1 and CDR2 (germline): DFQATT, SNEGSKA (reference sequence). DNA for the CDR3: TGCAGTGCTAGAGATCAGAACAGGTTCTATCAGCCCCAGCATTTT. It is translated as CSARDQNRFYQPQHF.

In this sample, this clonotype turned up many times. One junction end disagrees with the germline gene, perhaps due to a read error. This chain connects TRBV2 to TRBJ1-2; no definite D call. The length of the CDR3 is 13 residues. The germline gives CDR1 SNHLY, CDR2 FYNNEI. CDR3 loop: CASSEARIYGYTF. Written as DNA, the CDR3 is TGTGCCAGCAGCGAAGCGCGGATATATGGCTACACCTTC. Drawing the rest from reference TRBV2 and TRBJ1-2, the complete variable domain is EPEVTQTPSHQVTQMGQEVILRCVPISNHLYFYWYRQILGQKVEFLVSFYNNEISEKSEIFDDQFSVERPDGSNFTLKIRSTKLEDSAMYFCASSEARIYGYTFGSGTRLTVV.

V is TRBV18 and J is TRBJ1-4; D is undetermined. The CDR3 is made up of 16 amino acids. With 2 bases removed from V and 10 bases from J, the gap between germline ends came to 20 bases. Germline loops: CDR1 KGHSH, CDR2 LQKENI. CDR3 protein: CASSPNRPGWDGKLFF. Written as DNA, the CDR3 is TGTGCCAGCTCACCAAATAGACCGGGGTGGGATGGAAAACTGTTTTTT.

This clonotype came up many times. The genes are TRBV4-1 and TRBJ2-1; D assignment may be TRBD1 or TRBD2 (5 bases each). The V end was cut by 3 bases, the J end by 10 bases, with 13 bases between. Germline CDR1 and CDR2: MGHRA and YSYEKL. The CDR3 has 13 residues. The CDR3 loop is CASSHPLGEEQFF. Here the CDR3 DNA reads TGCGCCAGCAGCCACCCCCTAGGGGAGGAGCAGTTCTTC.

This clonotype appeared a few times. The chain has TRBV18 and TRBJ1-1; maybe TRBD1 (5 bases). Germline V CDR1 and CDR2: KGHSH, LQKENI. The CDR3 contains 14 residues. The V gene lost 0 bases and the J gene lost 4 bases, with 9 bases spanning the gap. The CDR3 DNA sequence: TGTGCCAGCTCACCACCTGGGGGTCCCACTGAAGCTTTCTTT. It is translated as CASSPPGGPTEAFF.

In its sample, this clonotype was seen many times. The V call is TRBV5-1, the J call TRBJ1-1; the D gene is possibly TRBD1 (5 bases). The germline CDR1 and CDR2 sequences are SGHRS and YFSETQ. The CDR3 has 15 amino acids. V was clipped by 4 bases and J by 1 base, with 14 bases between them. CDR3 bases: TGCGCCAGCAGCACAGGACGGCCCGGGAACACTGAAGCTTTCTTT. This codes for CASSTGRPGNTEAFF.

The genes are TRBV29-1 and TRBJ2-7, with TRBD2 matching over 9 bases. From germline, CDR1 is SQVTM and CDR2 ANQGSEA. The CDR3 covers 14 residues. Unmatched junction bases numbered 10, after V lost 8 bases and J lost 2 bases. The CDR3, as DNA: TGCAGCATCAGACTAGCGGACAAACCCTACGAGCAGTACTTC. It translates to CSIRLADKPYEQYF.

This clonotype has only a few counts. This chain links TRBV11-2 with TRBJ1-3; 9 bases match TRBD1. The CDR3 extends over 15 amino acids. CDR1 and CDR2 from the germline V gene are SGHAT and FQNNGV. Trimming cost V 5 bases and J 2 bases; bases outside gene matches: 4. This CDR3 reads CASSAWTGAGNTIYF. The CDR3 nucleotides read TGTGCCAGCAGCGCCTGGACAGGGGCTGGAAACACCATATATTTT.

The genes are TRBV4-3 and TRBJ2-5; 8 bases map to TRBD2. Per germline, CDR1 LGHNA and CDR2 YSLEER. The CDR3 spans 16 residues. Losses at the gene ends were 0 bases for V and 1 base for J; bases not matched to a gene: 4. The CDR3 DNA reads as TGCGCCAGCAGCCAAGATCCGGGACTAGGCCAAGAGACCCAGTACTTC. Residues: CASSQDPGLGQETQYF.

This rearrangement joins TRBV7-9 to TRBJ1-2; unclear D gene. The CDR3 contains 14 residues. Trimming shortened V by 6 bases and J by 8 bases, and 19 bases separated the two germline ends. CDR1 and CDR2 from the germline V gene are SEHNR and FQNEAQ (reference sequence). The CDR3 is CASSLGPTQGGYTF. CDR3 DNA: TGTGCCAGCAGTCTCGGACCGACCCAAGGGGGCTACACCTTC.

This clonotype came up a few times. In DNA form, the CDR3 reads TGTGCCAGCAGTTCAGGGTTCCCTGGGGCCAACGTCCTGACTTTC. Translated, it gives CASSSGFPGANVLTF. V and J are TRBV27 and TRBJ2-6; tentative D call: TRBD1 (5 bases). Germline lookup yields CDR1 MNHEY and CDR2 SMNVEV (reference sequence). Trimming removed 4 bases from V and 2 bases from J, with 9 bases in between. The CDR3 totals 15 residues.

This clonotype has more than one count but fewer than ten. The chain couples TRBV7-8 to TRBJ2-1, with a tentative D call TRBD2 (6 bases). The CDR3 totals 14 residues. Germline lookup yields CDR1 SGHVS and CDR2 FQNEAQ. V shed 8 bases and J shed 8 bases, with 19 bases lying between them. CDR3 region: CASRPGLYPHEQFF. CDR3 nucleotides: TGTGCCAGCCGGCCGGGACTTTACCCCCATGAGCAGTTCTTC. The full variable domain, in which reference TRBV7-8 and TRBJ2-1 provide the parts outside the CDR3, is GAGVSQSPRYKVAKRGQDVALRCDPISGHVSLFWYQQALGQGPEFLTYFQNEAQLDKSGLPSDRFFAERPEGSVSTLKIQRTQQEDSAVYLCASRPGLYPHEQFFGPGTRLTVL.

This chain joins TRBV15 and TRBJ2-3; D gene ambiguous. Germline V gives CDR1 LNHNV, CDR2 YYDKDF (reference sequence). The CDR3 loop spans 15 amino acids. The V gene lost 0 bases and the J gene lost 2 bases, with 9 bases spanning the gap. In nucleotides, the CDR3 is TGTGCCACCAGCAGAGATGTCAGGAACACAGATACGCAGTATTTT. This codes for CATSRDVRNTDTQYF.

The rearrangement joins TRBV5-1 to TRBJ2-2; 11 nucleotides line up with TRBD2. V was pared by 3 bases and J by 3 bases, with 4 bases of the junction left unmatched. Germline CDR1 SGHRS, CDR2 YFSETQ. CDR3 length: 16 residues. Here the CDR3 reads CASSWGGLADTGELFF. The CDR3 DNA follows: TGCGCCAGCAGCTGGGGGGGACTAGCGGACACCGGGGAGCTGTTTTTT. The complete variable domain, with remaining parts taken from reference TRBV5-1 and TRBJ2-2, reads KAGVTQTPRYLIKTRGQQVTLSCSPISGHRSVSWYQQTPGQGLQFLFEYFSETQRNKGNFPGRFSGRQFSNSRSEMNVSTLELGDSALYLCASSWGGLADTGELFFGEGSRLTVL.

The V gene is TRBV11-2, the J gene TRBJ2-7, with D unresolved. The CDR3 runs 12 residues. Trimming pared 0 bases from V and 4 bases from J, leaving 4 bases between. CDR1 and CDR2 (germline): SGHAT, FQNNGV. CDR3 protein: CASSLEPYEQYF. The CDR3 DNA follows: TGTGCCAGCAGCTTAGAACCTTACGAGCAGTACTTC.

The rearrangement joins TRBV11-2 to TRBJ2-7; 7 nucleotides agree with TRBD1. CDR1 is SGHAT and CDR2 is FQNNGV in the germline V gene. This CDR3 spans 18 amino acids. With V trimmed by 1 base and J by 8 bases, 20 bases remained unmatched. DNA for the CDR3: TGTGCCAGCAGCTTAGGTAATATTAGACAGGGACGGTCAGCTAAGCAGTACTTC. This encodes CASSLGNIRQGRSAKQYF.